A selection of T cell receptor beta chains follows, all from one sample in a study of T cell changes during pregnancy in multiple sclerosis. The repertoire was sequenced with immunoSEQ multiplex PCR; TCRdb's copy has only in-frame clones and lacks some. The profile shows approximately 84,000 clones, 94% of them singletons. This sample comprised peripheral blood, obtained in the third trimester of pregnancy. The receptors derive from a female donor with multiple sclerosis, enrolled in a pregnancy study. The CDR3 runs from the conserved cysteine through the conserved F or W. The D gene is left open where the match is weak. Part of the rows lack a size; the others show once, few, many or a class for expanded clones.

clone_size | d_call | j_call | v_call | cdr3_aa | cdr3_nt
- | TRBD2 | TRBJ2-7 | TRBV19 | CASRLAGASYEQYF | TGTGCCAGTAGGTTAGCGGGGGCTTCCTACGAGCAGTACTTC
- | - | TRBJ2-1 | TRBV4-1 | CASSQEGSYNEQFF | TGCGCCAGCAGCCAAGAGGGCAGCTACAATGAGCAGTTCTTC
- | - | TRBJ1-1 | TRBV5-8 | CASSPHWEAFF | TGTGCCAGCAGCCCCCACTGGGAAGCTTTCTTT
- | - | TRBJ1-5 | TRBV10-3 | CAISESGTLYSNQPQHF | TGTGCCATCAGTGAGTCGGGGACACTGTATAGCAATCAGCCCCAGCATTTT
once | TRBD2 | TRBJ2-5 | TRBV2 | CASSVRRGGQETQYF | TGTGCCAGCAGTGTGCGGCGGGGGGGTCAAGAGACCCAGTACTTC
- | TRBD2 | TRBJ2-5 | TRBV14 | CASSQAAGEETQYF | TGTGCCAGCAGCCAAGCTGCGGGGGAAGAGACCCAGTACTTC
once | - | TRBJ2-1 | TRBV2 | CASSESRRVGEQFF | TGTGCCAGCAGTGAATCAAGGCGGGTGGGTGAGCAGTTCTTC
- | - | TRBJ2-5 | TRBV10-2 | CASSEGREVLSGQETQYF | TGCGCCAGCAGTGAAGGCAGGGAGGTGCTTTCTGGTCAAGAGACCCAGTACTTC
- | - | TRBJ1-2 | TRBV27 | CASSLSLREYGYTF | TGTGCCAGCAGTTTATCGCTCCGGGAATATGGCTACACCTTC
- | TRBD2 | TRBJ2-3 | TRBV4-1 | CASSQSPGLGWDTQYF | TGCGCCAGCAGCCAATCACCGGGACTAGGTTGGGATACGCAGTATTTT
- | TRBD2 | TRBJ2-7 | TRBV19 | CASSFSGGSYEQYF | TGTGCCAGTAGTTTTAGCGGGGGGTCCTACGAGCAGTACTTC
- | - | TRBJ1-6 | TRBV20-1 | CSAKSGQSLHF | TGCAGTGCTAAATCTGGACAGTCGCTCCACTTT
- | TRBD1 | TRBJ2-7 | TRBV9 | CASSVDPGTGGYEQYF | TGTGCCAGCAGCGTAGACCCCGGGACAGGGGGCTACGAGCAGTACTTC
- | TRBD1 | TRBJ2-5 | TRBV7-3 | CASSLTPGQTTQYF | TGTGCCAGCAGCTTAACCCCGGGACAGACGACCCAGTACTTC
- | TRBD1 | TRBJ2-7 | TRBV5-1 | CASSLDGQGIHEQYF | TGCGCCAGCAGCTTGGATGGACAGGGAATCCACGAGCAGTACTTC
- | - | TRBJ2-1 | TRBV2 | CASSSSGVYNEQFF | TGTGCCAGCAGTAGCTCCGGGGTCTACAATGAGCAGTTCTTC
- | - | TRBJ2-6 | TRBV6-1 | CASSERGTGANVLTF | TGTGCCAGCAGTGAACGGGGTACTGGGGCCAACGTCCTGACTTTC
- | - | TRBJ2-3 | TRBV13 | CASSLRGSSSTDTQYF | TGTGCCAGCAGCTTAAGGGGGTCTTCTAGCACAGATACGCAGTATTTT
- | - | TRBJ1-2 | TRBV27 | CASKKGGDGYTF | TGTGCCAGCAAGAAGGGGGGGGATGGCTACACCTTC
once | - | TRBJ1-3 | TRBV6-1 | CASRRGSSGNTIYF | TGTGCCAGCAGGAGAGGGAGCTCTGGAAACACCATATATTTT
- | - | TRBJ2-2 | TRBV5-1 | CASSGRSRNTGELFF | TGCGCCAGCAGCGGGCGATCCCGAAACACCGGGGAGCTGTTTTTT
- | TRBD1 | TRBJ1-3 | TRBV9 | CASSIILNRGTGNTIYF | TGTGCCAGCAGCATAATTTTGAACAGGGGAACTGGAAACACCATATATTTT
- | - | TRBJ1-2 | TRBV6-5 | CATYGSNYGYTF | TGTGCCACCTACGGGAGTAACTATGGCTACACCTTC
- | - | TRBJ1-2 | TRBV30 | CAWRRKETNYGYTF | TGTGCCTGGAGGAGGAAGGAGACTAACTATGGCTACACCTTC
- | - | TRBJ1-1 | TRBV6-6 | CASSSISRGNTEAFF | TGTGCCAGCAGTTCGATAAGCAGGGGGAACACTGAAGCTTTCTTT
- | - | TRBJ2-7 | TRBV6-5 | CATLLATGSLYEQYF | TGTGCCACTCTTCTAGCGACAGGGTCCCTCTACGAGCAGTACTTC
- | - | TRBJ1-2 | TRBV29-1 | CSVGGGYGYTF | TGCAGCGTTGGGGGGGGCTATGGCTACACCTTC
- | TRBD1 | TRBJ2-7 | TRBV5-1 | CASSFGTGPYEQYF | TGCGCCAGCAGCTTCGGGACAGGCCCCTACGAGCAGTACTTC
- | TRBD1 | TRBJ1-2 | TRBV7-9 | CASSLGQALDWGYTF | TGTGCCAGCAGCTTGGGACAGGCCCTTGATTGGGGCTACACCTTC
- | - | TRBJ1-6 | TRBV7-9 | CASSLTLPGVYNSPLHF | TGTGCCAGCAGCTTAACTTTGCCCGGAGTTTATAATTCACCCCTCCACTTT
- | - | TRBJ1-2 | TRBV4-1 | CASSPISGQGSNYGYTF | TGCGCCAGCAGCCCAATTTCGGGGCAGGGGTCTAACTATGGCTACACCTTC
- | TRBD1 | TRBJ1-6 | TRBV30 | CAWIPPGQNNSPLHF | TGTGCCTGGATCCCACCGGGACAGAATAATTCACCCCTCCACTTT
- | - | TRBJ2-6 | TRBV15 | CATGAEISGANVLTF | TGTGCCACCGGGGCGGAGATCTCTGGGGCCAACGTCCTGACTTTC
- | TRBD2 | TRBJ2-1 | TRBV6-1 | CASSSSGGTSNEQFF | TGTGCCAGCAGCTCCAGCGGGGGGACGAGCAATGAGCAGTTCTTC
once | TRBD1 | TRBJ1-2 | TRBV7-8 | CASSAGDRGGGYTF | TGTGCCAGCAGCGCCGGGGACAGGGGGGGTGGCTACACCTTC
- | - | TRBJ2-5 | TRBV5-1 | CASSLEIGQQETQYF | TGCGCCAGCAGCTTGGAAATTGGGCAGCAAGAGACCCAGTACTTC
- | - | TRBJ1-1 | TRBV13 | CASEGRGNTEAFF | TGTGCCAGCGAAGGTCGGGGAAACACTGAAGCTTTCTTT
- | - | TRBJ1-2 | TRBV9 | CASSAGQSNYGYTF | TGTGCCAGCAGCGCGGGACAATCTAACTATGGCTACACCTTC
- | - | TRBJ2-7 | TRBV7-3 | CASSLNTTDRRLREQYF | TGTGCCAGCAGCTTAAATACCACCGACAGGCGGCTACGCGAGCAGTACTTC
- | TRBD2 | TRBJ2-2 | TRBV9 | CASSGFSGLAGPGELFF | TGTGCCAGCAGCGGATTCTCGGGACTAGCGGGGCCCGGGGAGCTGTTTTTT
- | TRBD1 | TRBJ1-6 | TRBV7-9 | CASSLQGGSSPLHF | TGTGCCAGCAGCTTGCAAGGGGGCTCTTCACCCCTCCACTTT
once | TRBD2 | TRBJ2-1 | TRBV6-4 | CASSDSSGGNEQFF | TGTGCCAGCAGTGACTCTAGCGGGGGCAATGAGCAGTTCTTC
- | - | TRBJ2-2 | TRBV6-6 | CASSYGYPGAGELFF | TGTGCCAGCAGTTATGGCTACCCAGGGGCCGGGGAGCTGTTTTTT
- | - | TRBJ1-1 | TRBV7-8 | CASSFREQVNTEAFF | TGTGCCAGCAGCTTCCGTGAACAGGTCAACACTGAAGCTTTCTTT
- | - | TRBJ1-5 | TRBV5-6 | CASSSRDLGNQPQHF | TGTGCCAGCAGCTCGCGGGACCTCGGGAATCAGCCCCAGCATTTT
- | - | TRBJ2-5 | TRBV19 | CASSIRDTDETQYF | TGTGCCAGTAGTATCCGGGACACGGATGAGACCCAGTACTTC
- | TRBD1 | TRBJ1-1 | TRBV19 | CASSIGAGQGTEAFF | TGTGCCAGTAGTATTGGCGCGGGACAGGGGACTGAAGCTTTCTTT
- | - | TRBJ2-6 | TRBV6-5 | CASTPSGANVLTF | TGTGCCAGCACCCCGTCCGGGGCCAACGTCCTGACTTTC
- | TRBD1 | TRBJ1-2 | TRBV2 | CASFVRDRGNYGYTF | TGTGCCAGCTTCGTCCGGGACAGGGGGAACTATGGCTACACCTTC
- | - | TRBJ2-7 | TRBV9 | CASSVSSKGYEQYF | TGTGCCAGCAGCGTTAGTTCCAAGGGGTACGAGCAGTACTTC
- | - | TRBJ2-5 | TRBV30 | CAWSVGRGRETQYF | TGTGCCTGGAGTGTAGGTCGGGGTCGAGAGACCCAGTACTTC
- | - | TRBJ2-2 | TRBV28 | CASSLPGPGRELFF | TGTGCCAGCAGTTTGCCGGGCCCAGGGCGGGAGCTGTTTTTT
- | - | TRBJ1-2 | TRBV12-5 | CASGLGQGSGYTF | TGTGCTAGTGGTTTGGGCCAGGGGTCTGGCTACACCTTC
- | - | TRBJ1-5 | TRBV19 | CASSRGDQPQHF | TGTGCCAGTAGTAGGGGGGACCAGCCCCAGCATTTT